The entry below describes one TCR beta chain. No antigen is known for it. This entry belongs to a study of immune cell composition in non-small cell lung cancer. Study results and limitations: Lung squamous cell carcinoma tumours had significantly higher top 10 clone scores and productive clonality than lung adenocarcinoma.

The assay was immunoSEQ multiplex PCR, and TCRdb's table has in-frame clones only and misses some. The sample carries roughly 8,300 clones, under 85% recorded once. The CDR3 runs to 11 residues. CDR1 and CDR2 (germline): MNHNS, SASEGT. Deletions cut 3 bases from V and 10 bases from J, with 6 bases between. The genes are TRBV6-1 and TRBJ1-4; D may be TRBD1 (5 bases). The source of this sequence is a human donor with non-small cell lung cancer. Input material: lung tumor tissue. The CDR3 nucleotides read TGTGCCAGCAGTGAGAGGGGAAAACTGTTTTTT. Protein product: CASSERGKLFF.